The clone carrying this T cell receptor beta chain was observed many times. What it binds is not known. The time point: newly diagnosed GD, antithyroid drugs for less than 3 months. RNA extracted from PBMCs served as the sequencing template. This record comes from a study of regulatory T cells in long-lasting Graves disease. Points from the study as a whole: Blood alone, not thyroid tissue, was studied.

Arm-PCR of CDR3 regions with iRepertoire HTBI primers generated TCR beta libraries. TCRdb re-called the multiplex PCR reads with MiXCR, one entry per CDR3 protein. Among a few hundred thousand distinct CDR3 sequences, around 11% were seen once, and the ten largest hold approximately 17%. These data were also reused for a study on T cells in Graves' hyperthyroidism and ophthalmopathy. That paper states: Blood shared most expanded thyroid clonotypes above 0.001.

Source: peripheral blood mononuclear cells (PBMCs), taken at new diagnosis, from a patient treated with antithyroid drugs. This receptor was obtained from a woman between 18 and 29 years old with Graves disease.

CDR3 residues: CASTDLRGEQFF. The CDR3 DNA sequence: TGTGCCAGCACCGACCTCAGGGGCGAGCAGTTCTTC. The V call is TRBV28, the J call TRBJ2-1, with a tentative D call TRBD1 (6 bases). Germline CDR1 is MDHEN and CDR2 is SYDVKM. V lost 7 bases and J 10 bases, leaving 14 bases between the germline ends. This CDR3 contains 12 residues. Complete variable domain (other parts from reference TRBV28 and TRBJ2-1): DVKVTQSSRYLVKRTGEKVFLECVQDMDHENMFWYRQDPGLGLRLIYFSYDVKMKEKGDIPEGYSVSREKKERFSLILESASTNQTSMYLCASTDLRGEQFFGPGTRLTVL.